This T cell receptor beta chain derives from a study of blood T cell repertoires in COVID-19. Looking at the study overall: The United States, Italy and Spain provided the acute and convalescent COVID-19 samples.

Trimming pared 1 base from V and 0 bases from J, leaving 5 bases between. The CDR3 extends over 14 amino acids. Germline V gene data show CDR1 as SGHTS and CDR2 as YDEGEE. Sequenced by immunoSEQ multiplex PCR; TCRdb stores in-frame clones only, minus some. This table holds approximately 83,000 clones, around four fifths found once. V usage is TRBV5-8 and J usage is TRBJ2-4; D uncertain. Sample: peripheral blood. This TCR derives from a man aged 50 to 60 with acute or convalescent COVID-19. The CDR3 DNA follows: TGTGCCAGCAGCTTGTCCCTAGCCAAAAACATTCAGTACTTC. Residues: CASSLSLAKNIQYF.